Presented here are 3 T cell receptor beta chains from one specimen sequenced in a study of shared clonotypes between healthy human individuals. Generated by immunoSEQ multiplex PCR, the TCRdb table keeps only in-frame clones and is missing some. The table lists around 700,000 clones, about two thirds of them singletons. The sequenced sample was memory CD4+ T cells sorted from blood. Specified subset: CD45RA-negative fraction. Source of these receptors: a woman aged 30 to 39 in good health.

The genes are TRBV5-5 and TRBJ2-5; D is ambiguous. Looked up from germline, CDR1 is SGHKS and CDR2 is YYEKEE (reference sequence). Between the trimmed V and J ends, which lost 4 bases and 2 bases, there was a span of 15 bases. This CDR3 is 15 amino acids long. Here the CDR3 reads CASSPPGYRQETQYF. The CDR3 DNA reads as TGTGCCAGCAGCCCCCCTGGTTACAGACAAGAGACCCAGTACTTC.

This clone showed up just once. V gene TRBV5-1 combines with J gene TRBJ2-1; D is unresolved. CDR3 length: 14 amino acids. Germline loops: CDR1 SGHRS, CDR2 YFSETQ. Trimming took off 0 bases at V and 4 bases at J, with 8 bases between the two ends. For the CDR3, the DNA is TGCGCCAGCAGCTTGGGGTTAGAATACAATGAGCAGTTCTTC. Encoded protein: CASSLGLEYNEQFF.

The J gene is TRBJ1-4, the V gene TRBV4-1; weak D call: TRBD1 (5 bases). CDR1 and CDR2 from the germline V gene are MGHRA and YSYEKL. The length of the CDR3 is 19 residues. With 0 bases removed from V and 0 bases from J, the gap between germline ends came to 17 bases. The CDR3: CASSQDRGWQTATNEKLFF. The DNA of the CDR3 is TGCGCCAGCAGCCAAGATCGGGGGTGGCAAACTGCAACTAATGAAAAACTGTTTTTT.